The clone carrying this T cell receptor beta chain has at least ten counts. Its target is not known. Separate cDNA molecules each had unique molecular identifiers attached to them. TCRdb analysed the 5' RACE reads with MiXCR anew, one entry per CDR3 protein. Here the sample spans about 48,000 distinct CDR3 sequences, over 7.5% being singletons. The data belong to a study of early T cells in non-severe SARS-CoV-2 infection. Study details: Sequencing was performed on bulk RNA from unsorted whole blood, leaving chains unpaired. Whole-study results and caveats: Database matching using VDJdb favored anti-spike CD8 responses, with private and CD4 specificities left missing.

This CDR3 is built from 15 residues. V lost 2 bases and J lost 2; bases outside the gene matches: 3. Germline CDR1 and CDR2: ENHRY and SYGVKD. The sequenced sample was whole blood. The receptor was isolated from an adult who was a healthcare worker with PCR-confirmed SARS-CoV-2 infection or an uninfected control (not recorded which). The chain joins TRBV10-3 to TRBJ2-7; 10 bases fit TRBD1. CDR3 bases: TGTGCCATCAGTGAGAGGGGACAGGGGACCTACGAGCAGTACTTC. As protein: CAISERGQGTYEQYF.